The clone carrying this TCR beta chain showed up just a few times. What it binds is not known. This entry is derived from a study of OX40 agonist ivuxolimab in advanced cancers. Overall study context: Dosing consisted of intravenous ivuxolimab at 0.01 to 10 mg/kg every 2 weeks. Three partial responders included one hepatocellular carcinoma patient and two cutaneous melanoma patients. Points from the study as a whole: Both CD4+ and CD8+ T cell populations in blood had undergone clonal expansion by week 6 at 0.1 to 3.0 mg/kg.

This table comes from immunoSEQ multiplex PCR, and its TCRdb copy is limited to in-frame clones, with some not included. The sample lists about 67,000 clones, around 83% seen once, with 2.4% in the top ten. Looked up from germline, CDR1 is MNHEY and CDR2 is SVGAGI. Trimming removed 7 bases at V and 4 bases at J, with 16 bases between. This CDR3 spans 14 amino acids. The sequence derives from an adult with an advanced solid tumor such as melanoma, head and neck, liver or kidney cancer. Sample: CD4+ or CD8+ T cells sorted from blood, taken in a trial of the OX40 agonist ivuxolimab. The gene calls are TRBV6-5 and TRBJ1-2; D is unresolved. CDR3 protein: CASTGGGGSYGYTF. DNA of the CDR3: TGTGCCAGCACGGGCGGCGGTGGCAGCTATGGCTACACCTTC.